This T cell receptor beta chain is from a study of blood T cell repertoires in COVID-19. On the study more broadly: From the United States, Italy and Spain came samples of acute and convalescent COVID-19. PBMCs, B-cell-depleted T cells, or T cells provided the cDNA or gDNA that made up the material.

Original data processing: By means of reference gene primer amplification, nucleated cell counts were estimated. TCRdb's table, derived via immunoSEQ multiplex PCR, lists solely in-frame clones and lacks some. That table gives V, J and clone size, and the DNA gave D and trimming. The sample has approximately 200,000 clones, approximately 87% seen once. Germline CDR1 and CDR2: KGHSH and LQKENI. The ends lost 1 base at V and 4 bases at J; junction bases unmatched: 9. The length of the CDR3 is 16 residues. Sequencing was performed on peripheral blood. The J gene is TRBJ2-7, the V gene TRBV18; TRBD2 matches 8 bases. The origin of this receptor is a man aged 55 to 70 who had recovered from COVID-19. In DNA, the CDR3 is TGTGCCAGCTCACCACTAGCGGGGACGAATAGATACGAGCAGTACTTC. Residues: CASSPLAGTNRYEQYF.